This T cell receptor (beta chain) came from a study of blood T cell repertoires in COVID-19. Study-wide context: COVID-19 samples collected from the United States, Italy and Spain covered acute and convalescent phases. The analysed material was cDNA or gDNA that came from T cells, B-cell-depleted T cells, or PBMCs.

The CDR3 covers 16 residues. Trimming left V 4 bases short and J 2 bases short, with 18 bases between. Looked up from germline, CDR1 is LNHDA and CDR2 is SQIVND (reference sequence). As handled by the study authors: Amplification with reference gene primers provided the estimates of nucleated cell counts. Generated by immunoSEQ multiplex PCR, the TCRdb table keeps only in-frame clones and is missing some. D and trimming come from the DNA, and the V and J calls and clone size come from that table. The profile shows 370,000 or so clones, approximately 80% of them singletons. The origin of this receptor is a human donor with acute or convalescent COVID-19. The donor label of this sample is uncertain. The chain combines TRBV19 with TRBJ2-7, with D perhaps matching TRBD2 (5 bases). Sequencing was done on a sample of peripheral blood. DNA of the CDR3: TGTGCCAGTAGTAGAACTAGTTCGGGTCAAGCCTACGAGCAGTACTTC. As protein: CASSRTSSGQAYEQYF.